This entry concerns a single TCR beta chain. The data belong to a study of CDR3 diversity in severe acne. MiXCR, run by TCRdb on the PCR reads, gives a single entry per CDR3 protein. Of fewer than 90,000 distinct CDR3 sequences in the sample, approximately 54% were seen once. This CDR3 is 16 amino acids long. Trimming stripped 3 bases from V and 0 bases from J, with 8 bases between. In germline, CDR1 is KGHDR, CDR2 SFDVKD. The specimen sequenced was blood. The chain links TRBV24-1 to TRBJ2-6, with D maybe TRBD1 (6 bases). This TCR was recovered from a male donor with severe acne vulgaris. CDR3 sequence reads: CATSDPGDSGANVLTF. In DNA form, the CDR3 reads TGTGCCACCAGTGATCCAGGGGACTCTGGGGCCAACGTCCTGACTTTC.